The rows below give T cell receptor beta chains drawn from one sample of a study of regulatory T cells in long-lasting Graves disease. TCRdb ran MiXCR on the multiplex PCR reads and lists one entry per CDR3 protein. Here the sample spans roughly 400,000 distinct CDR3 sequences, around a fifth being singletons. The sample here was peripheral blood mononuclear cells (PBMCs), taken when the disease was refractory, from a patient treated with antithyroid drugs. Receptors were obtained from a female donor with Graves disease. The conserved cysteine and the conserved F or W are not part of the CDR3 here.

j_call: TRBJ1-2
v_call: TRBV28
cdr3_aa: ASTSTGRNYGYT

j_call: TRBJ2-3
v_call: TRBV29-1
cdr3_aa: SVEDGGTSGATDTQY

j_call: TRBJ1-5
v_call: TRBV6-1
cdr3_aa: ASSEAGGQPQH

j_call: TRBJ2-4
v_call: TRBV19
cdr3_aa: ASSTLGGQSIQY

j_call: TRBJ2-7
v_call: TRBV7-9
cdr3_aa: ASSEGLAGNGEQY

j_call: TRBJ1-5
v_call: TRBV20-1
cdr3_aa: SAGTGEQPTSNQPQH

j_call: TRBJ2-7
v_call: TRBV28
cdr3_aa: ASNWGSYEQY

j_call: TRBJ2-7
v_call: TRBV5-1
cdr3_aa: ASSLLSGSYEQY

j_call: TRBJ1-3
v_call: TRBV28
cdr3_aa: ASSSNPRGGNTIY

j_call: TRBJ1-5
v_call: TRBV6-2/TRBV6-3
cdr3_aa: ASSVPRDTGKISNQPQH

j_call: TRBJ1-6
v_call: TRBV28
cdr3_aa: ASSPPPGSLNHNSPPH

j_call: TRBJ2-1
v_call: TRBV2
cdr3_aa: ASRVRREQF

j_call: TRBJ2-5
v_call: TRBV28
cdr3_aa: ASSSPATGSETQY

j_call: TRBJ2-1
v_call: TRBV7-3
cdr3_aa: ASNPERTGNVYEQF

j_call: TRBJ2-2
v_call: TRBV24-1
cdr3_aa: ATSEPGQGLTGELF

j_call: TRBJ1-5
v_call: TRBV12-3/TRBV12-4
cdr3_aa: ASSFAGSRNQPQH

j_call: TRBJ2-7
v_call: TRBV9
cdr3_aa: ASSVDPQAYEQY

j_call: TRBJ2-2
v_call: TRBV5-8
cdr3_aa: ASRTDRLTGELF

j_call: TRBJ2-5
v_call: TRBV6-2/TRBV6-3
cdr3_aa: ASSETWASSKTQY

j_call: TRBJ2-4
v_call: TRBV28
cdr3_aa: ASSFHGYEQY

j_call: TRBJ2-5
v_call: TRBV20-1
cdr3_aa: SARGGGDETQY

j_call: TRBJ2-3
v_call: TRBV7-8
cdr3_aa: ASSPREAPRTDTQY

j_call: TRBJ1-1
v_call: TRBV7-2
cdr3_aa: ASSLTFQVNTEAF

j_call: TRBJ1-5
v_call: TRBV28
cdr3_aa: ASSDRGGQH

j_call: TRBJ2-5
v_call: TRBV6-1
cdr3_aa: ASSTHRGAKTQY

j_call: TRBJ1-4
v_call: TRBV19
cdr3_aa: ASDRTGEKLF

j_call: TRBJ2-1
v_call: TRBV28
cdr3_aa: ASSLKRTSGRGPYNEQF

j_call: TRBJ2-5
v_call: TRBV12-3/TRBV12-4
cdr3_aa: ASSFYGVGETQY

j_call: TRBJ2-2
v_call: TRBV10-1
cdr3_aa: ASSETATNTGELF

j_call: TRBJ1-5
v_call: TRBV20-1
cdr3_aa: SATGQTNQPRH

j_call: TRBJ2-5
v_call: TRBV5-4
cdr3_aa: ASSLDRELETQY

j_call: TRBJ2-7
v_call: TRBV20-1
cdr3_aa: SATDGGAFYEQY